The present T cell receptor beta chain was sequenced within a study of shared clonotypes between healthy human individuals. Whole-study results and caveats: All-four-donor shared clonotypes had higher generation probabilities than non-shared clonotypes did.

Terminally differentiated effector memory CD45RA+ cells were excluded by CCR7 positive selection of CD45RO-negative cells. Germline assignment: CDR1 MGHRA and CDR2 YSYEKL. Trimming pared 2 bases from V and 0 bases from J, leaving 11 bases between. The CDR3 is 16 amino acids. The repertoire was sequenced with immunoSEQ multiplex PCR; TCRdb's copy has only in-frame clones and lacks some. Of 560,000 or so clones listed, around 96% were seen once; the top ten hold 0.11%. Note on this clone: Its specificity is not known.

This TCR came from a woman aged 25-40 years in good health. This sequence joins TRBV4-1 and TRBJ1-5, with D possibly TRBD1 on 6 matching bases. Specimen: naive CD8+ T cells sorted from blood. CDR3 sequence reads: CASSQSTGLSNQPQHF. CDR3 nucleotide sequence: TGCGCCAGCAGCCAATCGACAGGACTTAGCAATCAGCCCCAGCATTTT.